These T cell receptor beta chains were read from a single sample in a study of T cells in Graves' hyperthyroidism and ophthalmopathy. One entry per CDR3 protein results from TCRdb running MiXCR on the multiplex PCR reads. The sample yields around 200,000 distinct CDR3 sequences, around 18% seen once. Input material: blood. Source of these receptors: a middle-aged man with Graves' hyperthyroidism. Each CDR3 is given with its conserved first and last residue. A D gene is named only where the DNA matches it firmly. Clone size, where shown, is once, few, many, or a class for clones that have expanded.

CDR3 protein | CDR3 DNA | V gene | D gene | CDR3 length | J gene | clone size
CASSLQTGELFF | TGTGCCAGCAGCCTCCAGACCGGGGAGCTGTTTTTT | TRBV11-3 | NA | 12 | TRBJ2-2 | many
CASSYKAGLETQYF | TGTGCCAGCAGTTACAAGGCGGGGTTGGAGACCCAGTACTTC | TRBV6-4 | NA | 14 | TRBJ2-5 | NA
CASSDLTSGGARETQYF | TGTGCCAGCAGCGACCTGACTAGCGGGGGGGCCAGGGAGACCCAGTACTTC | TRBV28 | TRBD2 | 17 | TRBJ2-5 | many
CASSPLQRGPTNEQFF | TGTGCCAGCAGTCCCCTACAGAGGGGGCCTACCAATGAGCAGTTCTTC | TRBV6-2/TRBV6-3 | TRBD1 | 16 | TRBJ2-1 | many
CSARDLMGLDEAFF | TGCAGTGCTAGAGATTTGATGGGGCTGGATGAAGCTTTCTTT | TRBV20-1 | NA | 14 | TRBJ1-1 | NA
CASCRGLAGGSEETQYF | TGTGCCAGCTGCCGGGGGCTAGCGGGGGGGTCAGAAGAGACCCAGTACTTC | TRBV6-1 | TRBD2 | 17 | TRBJ2-5 | few
CASSLSGIRVEQYF | TGTGCCAGCAGCTTATCCGGAATAAGGGTCGAGCAGTACTTC | TRBV7-2 | NA | 14 | TRBJ2-7 | NA
CSAGLAGGGDEQYF | TGCAGTGCTGGGCTAGCGGGGGGGGGGGACGAGCAGTACTTC | TRBV20-1 | TRBD2 | 14 | TRBJ2-7 | NA
CASSNSGGAQETQYF | TGTGCCAGCAGTAATAGCGGGGGGGCTCAGGAGACCCAGTACTTC | TRBV28 | TRBD2 | 15 | TRBJ2-5 | many
CASSLIAAAGGDTQYF | TGTGCCAGCAGCTTAATTGCTGCGGCAGGGGGGGATACGCAGTATTTT | TRBV7-3 | NA | 16 | TRBJ2-3 | NA
CAWRAREAGELFF | TGTGCCTGGAGAGCCAGGGAAGCCGGGGAGCTGTTTTTT | TRBV30 | NA | 13 | TRBJ2-2 | many
CSARDYAGVGEQYF | TGCAGTGCTAGAGATTATGCAGGGGTTGGCGAGCAGTACTTC | TRBV20-1 | NA | 14 | TRBJ2-7 | many
CAWSAGYSNSPLHF | TGTGCCTGGAGTGCCGGGTATTCGAATTCACCCCTCCACTTT | TRBV30 | NA | 14 | TRBJ1-6 | few
CASGRAGGEAFF | TGTGCCAGCGGCCGGGCCGGGGGTGAAGCTTTCTTT | TRBV12-3/TRBV12-4 | NA | 12 | TRBJ1-1 | many
CSAPPGRVANEKLFF | TGCAGTGCTCCGCCGGGGCGGGTGGCTAATGAAAAACTGTTTTTT | TRBV20-1 | NA | 15 | TRBJ1-4 | few
CATSSGQRNNEQFF | TGTGCCACCAGTTCGGGACAGCGTAACAATGAGCAGTTCTTC | TRBV24-1 | TRBD1 | 14 | TRBJ2-1 | many
CAWSTSGYLQFF | TGTGCCTGGTCGACTAGCGGCTACTTGCAGTTCTTC | TRBV30 | TRBD2 | 12 | TRBJ2-1 | many